This T cell receptor (beta chain) was documented in a study of blood T cell repertoires in COVID-19. At the level of the study: Samples representing acute and convalescent COVID-19 were sourced from the United States, Italy and Spain.

Assay used: immunoSEQ multiplex PCR; TCRdb lists only in-frame clones, some missing. The table lists roughly 80,000 clones, approximately 80% of them singletons. This CDR3 has 15 amino acids. The germline CDR1 and CDR2 sequences are MNHEY and SVGEGT. V lost 6 bases, J lost 7 bases, and 22 bases lay in between. Sample: peripheral blood. The sequence was collected from a man in his fifties or sixties with active or convalescent COVID-19. The genes are TRBV6-2 or TRBV6-3 and TRBJ2-7; tentative D call: TRBD2 (5 bases). CDR3 protein: CASSYLSSSLSEQYF. Here the CDR3 DNA reads TGTGCCAGCAGCTATCTTTCGTCTAGCTTATCGGAGCAGTACTTC.